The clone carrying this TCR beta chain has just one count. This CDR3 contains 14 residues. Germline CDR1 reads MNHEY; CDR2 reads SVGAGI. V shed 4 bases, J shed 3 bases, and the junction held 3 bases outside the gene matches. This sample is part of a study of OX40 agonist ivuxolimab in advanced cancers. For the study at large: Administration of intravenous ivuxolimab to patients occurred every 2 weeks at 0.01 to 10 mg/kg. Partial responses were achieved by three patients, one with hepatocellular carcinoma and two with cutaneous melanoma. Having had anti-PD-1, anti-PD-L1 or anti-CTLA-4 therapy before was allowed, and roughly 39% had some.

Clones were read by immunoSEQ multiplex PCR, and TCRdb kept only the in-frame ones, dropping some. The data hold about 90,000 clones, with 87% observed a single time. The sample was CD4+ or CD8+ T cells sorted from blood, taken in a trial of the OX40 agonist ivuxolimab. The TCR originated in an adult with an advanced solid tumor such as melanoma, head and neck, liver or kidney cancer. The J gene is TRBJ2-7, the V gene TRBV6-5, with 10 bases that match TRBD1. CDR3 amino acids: CASSSGTGVYEQYF. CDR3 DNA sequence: TGTGCCAGCAGTTCCGGGACAGGGGTCTACGAGCAGTACTTC.